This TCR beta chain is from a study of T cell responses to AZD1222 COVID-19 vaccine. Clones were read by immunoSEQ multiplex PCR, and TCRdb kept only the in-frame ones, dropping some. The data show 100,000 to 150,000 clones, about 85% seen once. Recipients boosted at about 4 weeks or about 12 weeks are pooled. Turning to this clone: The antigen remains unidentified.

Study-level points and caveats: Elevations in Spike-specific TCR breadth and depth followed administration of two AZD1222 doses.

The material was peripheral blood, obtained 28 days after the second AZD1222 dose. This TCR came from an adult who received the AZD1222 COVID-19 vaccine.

This CDR3 reads CSVGGLSYNEQFF. The DNA of the CDR3 is TGCAGCGTTGGGGGGCTTTCCTACAATGAGCAGTTCTTC. The chain is built from TRBV29-1 and TRBJ2-1; D is possibly TRBD1 (6 bases). The CDR3 loop spans 13 amino acids. Germline V gene sequence: CDR1 SQVTM, CDR2 ANQGSEA. V lost 4 bases, J lost 1 base, and 8 bases lay in between.